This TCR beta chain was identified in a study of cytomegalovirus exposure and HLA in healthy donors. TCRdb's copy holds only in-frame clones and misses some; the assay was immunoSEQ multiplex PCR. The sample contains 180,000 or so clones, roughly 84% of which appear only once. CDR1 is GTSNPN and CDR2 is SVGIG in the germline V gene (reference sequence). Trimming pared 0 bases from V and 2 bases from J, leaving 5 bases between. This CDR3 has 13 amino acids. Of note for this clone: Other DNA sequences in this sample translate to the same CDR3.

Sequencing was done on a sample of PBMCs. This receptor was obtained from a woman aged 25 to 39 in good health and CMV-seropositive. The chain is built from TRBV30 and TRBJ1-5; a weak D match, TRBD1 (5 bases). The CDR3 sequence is CAWSVQGNQPQHF. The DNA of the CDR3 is TGTGCCTGGAGTGTACAGGGCAATCAGCCCCAGCATTTT.